The T cell receptor (beta chain) under discussion was sequenced for a study of blood T cell repertoires in COVID-19. Study background: The analysed material was cDNA or gDNA that came from T cells, B-cell-depleted T cells, or PBMCs.

The V end was cut by 0 bases, the J end by 4 bases, with 15 bases between. Germline CDR1 is LGHNA and CDR2 is YNFKEQ. The CDR3 runs to 16 residues. Per the study methods: Amplification of reference gene primers was used by the study to estimate nucleated cell counts. Some clones are missing from TCRdb's copy, which holds only in-frame ones; the method was immunoSEQ multiplex PCR. V and J calls and clone size follow that table, whereas D and trimming were derived from the DNA. The table has about 16,000 clones, approximately 84% seen once. This TCR came from a human donor with active COVID-19. The donor label of this sample is uncertain. This chain links TRBV4-2 with TRBJ1-2; D is possibly TRBD1 (5 bases). Specimen: peripheral blood. The CDR3 DNA reads TGTGCCAGCAGCCAAGATAGAAATATTGACAGCTATGGCTACACCTTC. Translating it yields CASSQDRNIDSYGYTF.